This T cell receptor (beta chain) was recorded in a study of CD4 T cells in relation to SARS-CoV-2 and coronaviruses. Overall study findings and caveats: Memory recall responses, not primary responses primed in culture, are what the assay detects.

The CDR3 covers 15 residues. Assay: immunoSEQ multiplex PCR; the TCRdb copy retains only in-frame clones and omits some. The sample gives about 56,000 clones, roughly 94% of which show up once; 0.3% to 0.45% is in the top ten. For this clone: The antigen remains unidentified.

The sequenced sample was naive CD4+ T cells from PBMCs. As for subset: naive CD4+ T cells isolated by negative enrichment. This receptor was identified in an adult with COVID-19. The chain carries TRBV21-1 and TRBJ1-3. TRBV21-1 is described as a pseudogene. CDR3 in DNA: TGTGCCAGCAGGTCAAGACTGATCTCTGGAAACACCATATATTTT. It translates to CASRSRLISGNTIYF.